The 9 T cell receptor beta chains below come from one sample, sequenced in a study of blood T cell repertoires in COVID-19. Here immunoSEQ multiplex PCR was the method, and the copy in TCRdb shows in-frame clones only, minus some. Among a few hundred thousand clones listed, 70% to 90% were seen once. Sequenced material: peripheral blood. The receptor source for this set is a man younger than 35 with active or convalescent COVID-19.

The chain combines TRBV9 with TRBJ1-2, with D possibly TRBD1 on 6 matching bases. With 0 bases removed from V and 8 bases from J, the gap between germline ends came to 20 bases. Looked up from germline, CDR1 is SGDLS and CDR2 is YYNGEE. CDR3 length equals 16 residues. Written as DNA, the CDR3 is TGTGCCAGCAGCGTAGAAACAGGGCAATATGAATCCGGCTACACCTTC. Amino acids: CASSVETGQYESGYTF.

The CDR3 protein is CASSFRTGGTDEQFF. CDR3 nucleotides: TGCGCCAGCAGCTTCAGGACAGGGGGCACGGATGAGCAGTTCTTC. The chain is built from TRBV5-1 and TRBJ2-1, with TRBD1 identical over 11 bases. V shed 2 bases and J 8 bases; nucleotides not matched to a gene: 6. The CDR3 has 15 residues. Per germline, CDR1 SGHRS and CDR2 YFSETQ.

V and J are TRBV15 and TRBJ2-5, with D tentatively TRBD1 (6 bases). Germline CDR1 and CDR2: LNHNV and YYDKDF (reference sequence). This CDR3 is built from 14 residues. V lost 1 base to trimming and J lost 6 bases, with 12 bases between them. This CDR3 reads CATSRVGGLQTQYF. The DNA for the CDR3 is TGTGCCACCAGCAGAGTTGGGGGCTTACAGACCCAGTACTTC.

The chain couples TRBV7-3 to TRBJ2-5; TRBD1 agrees at 9 bases. Germline V CDR1 and CDR2: SGHTA, FQGTGA. The junction had 14 bases not matched to a gene; V was cut back by 4 bases and J by 2 bases. The length of the CDR3 is 18 residues. In DNA form, the CDR3 reads TGTGCCAGCAGCTCGCTCCCCCGGACAGGGGAGAATCAAGAGACCCAGTACTTC. Translating it yields CASSSLPRTGENQETQYF.

V gene TRBV29-1 combines with J gene TRBJ2-2; 10 bases map to TRBD2. CDR1 SQVTM and CDR2 ANQGSEA come from the germline V gene. With V trimmed by 6 bases and J by 2 bases, 12 bases remained unmatched. The CDR3 is made up of 17 amino acids. DNA of the CDR3: TGCAGCGTCCTACCGGGGGCTAGCGGGGGTAACACCGGGGAGCTGTTTTTT. Its translation is CSVLPGASGGNTGELFF.

This CDR3 is CAWSGVGQGHWNEQFF. The DNA of the CDR3 is TGTGCCTGGAGTGGGGTTGGACAGGGTCACTGGAATGAGCAGTTCTTC. The V and J genes are TRBV30 and TRBJ2-1; 8 positions match TRBD1. This CDR3 is built from 16 residues. J lost 7 bases, V lost 1 base, and 12 bases had no gene match. The germline CDR1 and CDR2 sequences are GTSNPN and SVGIG (reference sequence). The complete variable domain, with remaining parts taken from reference TRBV30 and TRBJ2-1, reads SQTIHQWPATLVQPVGSPLSLECTVEGTSNPNLYWYRQAAGRGLQLLFYSVGIGQISSEVPQNLSASRPQDRQFILSSKKLLLSDSGFYLCAWSGVGQGHWNEQFFGPGTRLTVL.

The V call is TRBV5-1, the J call TRBJ1-5, with D maybe TRBD1 (6 bases). The CDR3 runs to 16 residues. V lost 0 bases and J lost 5, with 15 bases in between. Germline CDR1 and CDR2: SGHRS and YFSETQ. CDR3 sequence reads: CASSLGGPRGDQPQHF. The CDR3, as DNA: TGCGCCAGCAGCTTGGGGGGGCCCAGGGGAGATCAGCCCCAGCATTTT.

The chain carries TRBV18 and TRBJ1-1; the D is unclear. CDR1 is KGHSH and CDR2 is LQKENI in the germline V gene. This CDR3 is built from 15 residues. Between the trimmed V and J ends, which lost 3 bases and 1 base, there was a span of 12 bases. The CDR3 nucleotides read TGTGCCAGCTCACCTTACACGTTACAGAACACTGAAGCTTTCTTT. Its translation is CASSPYTLQNTEAFF.

V is TRBV28 and J is TRBJ1-1; maybe TRBD1 (5 bases). The CDR3 runs 15 residues. The germline gives CDR1 MDHEN, CDR2 SYDVKM. Trimming shortened V by 5 bases and J by 1 base, and 14 bases separated the two germline ends. The CDR3 here is CASSPLGGENTEAFF. DNA for the CDR3: TGTGCCAGCAGTCCCCTAGGAGGGGAGAACACTGAAGCTTTCTTT.